This record concerns one T cell receptor beta chain sequence. TCRdb's table, derived via immunoSEQ multiplex PCR, lists solely in-frame clones and lacks some. The sample comprises around 180,000 clones, 83% of which are singletons, and about 1.5% rests with the top ten. Germline CDR1 reads KGHDR; CDR2 reads SFDVKD. After removal of 3 bases from V and 6 bases from J, the junction contained 3 bases not matched to a gene. CDR3 length: 15 residues. These data originate in a study of blood T cell repertoires in COVID-19. As for the study in general: The origin of the acute and convalescent COVID-19 samples was the United States, Italy and Spain. The analysed material was cDNA or gDNA that came from T cells, B-cell-depleted T cells, or PBMCs.

The sample taken for sequencing was peripheral blood. The chain combines TRBV24-1 with TRBJ2-1; 11 positions agree with TRBD2. The receptor was derived from a human donor in a cohort sampled during active COVID-19. CDR3 nucleotide sequence: TGTGCCACCAGTGATCAGCTAGCGGGAGGCAATGAGCAGTTCTTC. This encodes CATSDQLAGGNEQFF.